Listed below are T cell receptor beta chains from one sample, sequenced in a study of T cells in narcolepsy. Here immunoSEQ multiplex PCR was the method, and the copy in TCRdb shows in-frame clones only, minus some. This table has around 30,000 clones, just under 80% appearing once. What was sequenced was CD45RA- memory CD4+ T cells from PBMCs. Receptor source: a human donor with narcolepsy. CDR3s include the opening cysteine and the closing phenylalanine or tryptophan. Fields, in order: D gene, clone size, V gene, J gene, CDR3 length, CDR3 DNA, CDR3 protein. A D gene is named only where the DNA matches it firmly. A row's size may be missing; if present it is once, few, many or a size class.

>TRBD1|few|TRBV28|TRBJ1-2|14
TGTGCCAGCAGTCCAGGGGGCTCTAACTATGGCTACACCTTC
CASSPGGSNYGYTF
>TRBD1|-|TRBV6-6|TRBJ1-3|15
TGTGCCAGCAGTTCATCGGGACAGGGAGGAAACACCATATATTTT
CASSSSGQGGNTIYF
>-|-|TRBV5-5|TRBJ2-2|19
TGTGCCAGCAGCTTATCGCTCGGTCGGGGACACTCGAACACCGGGGAGCTGTTTTTT
CASSLSLGRGHSNTGELFF
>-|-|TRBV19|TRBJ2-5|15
TGTGCCAGTACCCGAAAGGGGGGGGGCCAAGAGACCCAGTACTTC
CASTRKGGGQETQYF
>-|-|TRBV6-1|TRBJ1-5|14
TGTGCCAGCAGTGACCGAGGGGGTAATCAGCCCCAGCATTTT
CASSDRGGNQPQHF
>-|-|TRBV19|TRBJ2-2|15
TGTGCCAGGGGGGGAGAGCCAGAAACCACCGGGGAGCTGTTTTTT
CARGGEPETTGELFF
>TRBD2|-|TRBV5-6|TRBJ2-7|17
TGTGCCAGCAGCTCGAGGACTAGCGGGAGAATGAGGTACGAGCAGTACTTC
CASSSRTSGRMRYEQYF
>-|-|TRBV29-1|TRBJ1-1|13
TGCAGCGGTCTAAAGGGAGGCAATACTGAAGCTTTCTTT
CSGLKGGNTEAFF
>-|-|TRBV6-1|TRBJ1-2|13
TGTGCCAGCAGGCTCCAGAATAACTATGGCTACACCTTC
CASRLQNNYGYTF
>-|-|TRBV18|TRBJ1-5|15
TGTGCCAGCTCACCACGGCCAGGGGCTGGTCAGCCCCAGCATTTT
CASSPRPGAGQPQHF
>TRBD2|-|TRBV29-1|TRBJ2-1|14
TGCAGCGTTGAGGGGAGGGGTGTTATAAATGAGCAGTTCTTC
CSVEGRGVINEQFF